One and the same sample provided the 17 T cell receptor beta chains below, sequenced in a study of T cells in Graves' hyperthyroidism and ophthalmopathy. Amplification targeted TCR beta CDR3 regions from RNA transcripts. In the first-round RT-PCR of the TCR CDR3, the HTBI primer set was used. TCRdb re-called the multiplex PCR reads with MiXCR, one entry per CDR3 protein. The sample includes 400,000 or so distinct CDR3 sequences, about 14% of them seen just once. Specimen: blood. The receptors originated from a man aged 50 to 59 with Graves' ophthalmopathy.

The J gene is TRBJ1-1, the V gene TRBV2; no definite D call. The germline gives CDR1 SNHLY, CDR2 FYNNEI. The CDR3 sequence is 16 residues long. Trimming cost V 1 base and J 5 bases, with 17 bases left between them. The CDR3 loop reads CASSEGLGRGGTEAFF. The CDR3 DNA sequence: TGTGCCAGCAGTGAAGGTCTGGGTCGGGGAGGGACTGAAGCTTTCTTT.

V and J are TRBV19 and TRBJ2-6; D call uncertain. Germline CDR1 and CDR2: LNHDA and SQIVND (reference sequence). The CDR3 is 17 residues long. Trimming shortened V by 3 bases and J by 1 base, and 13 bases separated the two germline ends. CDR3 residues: CASSIPGRPSGANVLTF. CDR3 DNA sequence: TGTGCCAGTAGTATCCCGGGCCGTCCTTCTGGGGCCAACGTCCTGACTTTC.

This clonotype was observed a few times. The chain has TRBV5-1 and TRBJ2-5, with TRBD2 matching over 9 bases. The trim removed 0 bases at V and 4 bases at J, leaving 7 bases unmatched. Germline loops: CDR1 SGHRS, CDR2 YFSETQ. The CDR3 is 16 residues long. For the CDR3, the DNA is TGCGCCAGCAGCTTGGTTGGCGGGAGGGCCTTAGAGACCCAGTACTTC. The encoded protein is CASSLVGGRALETQYF. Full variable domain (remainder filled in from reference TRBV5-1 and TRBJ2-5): KAGVTQTPRYLIKTRGQQVTLSCSPISGHRSVSWYQQTPGQGLQFLFEYFSETQRNKGNFPGRFSGRQFSNSRSEMNVSTLELGDSALYLCASSLVGGRALETQYFGPGTRLLVL.

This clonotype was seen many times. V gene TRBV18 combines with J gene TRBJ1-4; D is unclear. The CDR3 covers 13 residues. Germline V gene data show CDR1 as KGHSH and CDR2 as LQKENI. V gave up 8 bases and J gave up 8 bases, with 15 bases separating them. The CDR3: CASTMRFQEKLFF. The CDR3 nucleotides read TGTGCCAGCACGATGAGGTTCCAGGAAAAACTGTTTTTT.

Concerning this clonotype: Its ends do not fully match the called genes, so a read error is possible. The CDR3 protein is CASSLEHPGSTGELFF. The CDR3 nucleotides read TGTGCCAGCAGCTTGGAGCACCCGGGGAGCACCGGAGAGCTGTTTTTT. The chain couples TRBV5-8 to TRBJ2-2; D perhaps matches TRBD2 (5 bases). Per germline, CDR1 SGHTS and CDR2 YDEGEE. CDR3 size: 16 residues.

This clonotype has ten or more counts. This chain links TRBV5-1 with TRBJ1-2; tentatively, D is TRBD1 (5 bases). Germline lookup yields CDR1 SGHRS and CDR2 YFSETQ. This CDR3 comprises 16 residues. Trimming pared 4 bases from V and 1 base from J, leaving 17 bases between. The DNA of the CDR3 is TGCGCCAGCAGCCCCGGGACGGCGAGTCTTAACTATGGCTACACCTTC. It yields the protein CASSPGTASLNYGYTF.

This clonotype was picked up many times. The CDR3 nucleotides are TGTGCCAGCAGAAGAGACACCAGACTTTCCTACGAGCAGTACTTC. It encodes CASRRDTRLSYEQYF. The chain links TRBV2 to TRBJ2-7; D not resolved. Trimming took 6 bases from V and 1 from J, leaving 16 bases between them. There are 15 residues in the CDR3. Germline CDR1 reads SNHLY; CDR2 reads FYNNEI.

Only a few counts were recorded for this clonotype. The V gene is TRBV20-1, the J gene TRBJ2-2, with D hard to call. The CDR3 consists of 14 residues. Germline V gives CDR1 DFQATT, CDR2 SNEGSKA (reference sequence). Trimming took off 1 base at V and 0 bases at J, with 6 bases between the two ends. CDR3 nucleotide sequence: TGCAGTGCTAGAGGGCTAGCGAACACCGGGGAGCTGTTTTTT. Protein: CSARGLANTGELFF.

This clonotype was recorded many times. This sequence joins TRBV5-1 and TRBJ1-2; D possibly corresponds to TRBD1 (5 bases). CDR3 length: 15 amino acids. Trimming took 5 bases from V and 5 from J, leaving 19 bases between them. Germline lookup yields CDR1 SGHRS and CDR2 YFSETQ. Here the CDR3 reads CASRLDGGVKYGYTF. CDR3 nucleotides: TGCGCCAGCAGGCTGGACGGAGGGGTGAAGTATGGCTACACCTTC. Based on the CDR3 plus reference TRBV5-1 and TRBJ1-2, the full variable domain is KAGVTQTPRYLIKTRGQQVTLSCSPISGHRSVSWYQQTPGQGLQFLFEYFSETQRNKGNFPGRFSGRQFSNSRSEMNVSTLELGDSALYLCASRLDGGVKYGYTFGSGTRLTVV.

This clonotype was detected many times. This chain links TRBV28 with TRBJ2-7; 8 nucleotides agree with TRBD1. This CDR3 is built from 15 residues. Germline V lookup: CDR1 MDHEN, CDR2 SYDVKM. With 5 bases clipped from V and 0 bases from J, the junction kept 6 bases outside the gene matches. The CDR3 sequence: CASSTGQGFSYEQYF. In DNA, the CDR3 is TGTGCCAGCAGTACAGGACAGGGTTTCTCCTACGAGCAGTACTTC.

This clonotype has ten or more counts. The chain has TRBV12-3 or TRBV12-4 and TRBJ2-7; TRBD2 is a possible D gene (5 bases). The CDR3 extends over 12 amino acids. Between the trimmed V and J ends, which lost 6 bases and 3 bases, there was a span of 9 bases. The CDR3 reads CASRRGLYEQYF. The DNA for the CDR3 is TGTGCCAGCAGGAGAGGACTCTACGAGCAGTACTTC.

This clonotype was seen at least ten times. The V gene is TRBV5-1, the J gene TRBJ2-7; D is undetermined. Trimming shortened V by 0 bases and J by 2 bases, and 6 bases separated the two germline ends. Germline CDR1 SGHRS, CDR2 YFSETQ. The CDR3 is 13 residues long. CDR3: CASSLDTTYEQYF. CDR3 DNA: TGCGCCAGCAGCTTGGATACGACCTACGAGCAGTACTTC.

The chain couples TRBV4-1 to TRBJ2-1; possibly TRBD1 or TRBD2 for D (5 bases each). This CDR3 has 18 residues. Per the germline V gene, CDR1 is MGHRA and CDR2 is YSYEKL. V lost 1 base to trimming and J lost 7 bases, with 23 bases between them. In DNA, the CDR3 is TGCGCCAGCAGCCAAGCCAGGGAGTACAATTCCCTTAGGAATGAGCAGTTCTTC. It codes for CASSQAREYNSLRNEQFF.

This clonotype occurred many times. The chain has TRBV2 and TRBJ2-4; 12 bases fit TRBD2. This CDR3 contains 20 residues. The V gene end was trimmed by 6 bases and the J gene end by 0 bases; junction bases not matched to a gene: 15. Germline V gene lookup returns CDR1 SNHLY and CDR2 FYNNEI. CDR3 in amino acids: CASRDILQGTSGLAKNIQYF. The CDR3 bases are TGTGCCAGCAGAGATATACTACAGGGGACTAGCGGGTTAGCCAAAAACATTCAGTACTTC.

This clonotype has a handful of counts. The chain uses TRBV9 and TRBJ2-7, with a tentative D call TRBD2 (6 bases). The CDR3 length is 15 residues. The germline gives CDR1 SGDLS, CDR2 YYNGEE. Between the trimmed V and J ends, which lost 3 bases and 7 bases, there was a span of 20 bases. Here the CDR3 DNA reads TGTGCCAGCAGCGCCCTTGGGGCAGACGGGGGAGAGCAGTACTTC. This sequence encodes CASSALGADGGEQYF.

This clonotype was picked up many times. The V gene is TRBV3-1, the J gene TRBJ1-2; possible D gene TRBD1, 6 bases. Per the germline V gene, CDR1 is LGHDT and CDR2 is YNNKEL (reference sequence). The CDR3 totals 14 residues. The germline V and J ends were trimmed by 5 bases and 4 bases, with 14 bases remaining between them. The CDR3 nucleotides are TGTGCCAGCAGCTACCCACAGGGACGCTATGGCTACACCTTC. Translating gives CASSYPQGRYGYTF.

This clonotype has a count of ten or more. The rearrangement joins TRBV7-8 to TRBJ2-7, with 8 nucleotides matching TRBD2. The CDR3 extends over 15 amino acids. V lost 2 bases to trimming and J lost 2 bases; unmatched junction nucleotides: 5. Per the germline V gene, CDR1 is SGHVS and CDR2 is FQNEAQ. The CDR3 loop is CASSLRVAGTYEQYF. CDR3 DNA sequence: TGTGCCAGCAGCTTAAGGGTAGCGGGGACCTACGAGCAGTACTTC. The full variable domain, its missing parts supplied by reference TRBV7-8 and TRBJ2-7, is GAGVSQSPRYKVAKRGQDVALRCDPISGHVSLFWYQQALGQGPEFLTYFQNEAQLDKSGLPSDRFFAERPEGSVSTLKIQRTQQEDSAVYLCASSLRVAGTYEQYFGPGTRLTVT.